This T cell receptor beta chain was documented in a study of T cell repertoires in ileal Crohn's disease. Study as a whole: Biopsies of the neoterminal ileum at postoperative colonoscopy form M6 samples.

The time point is: neoterminal ileum biopsy at postoperative endoscopy, about 6 months after surgery. Repertoires were generated with immunoSEQ multiplex PCR, while TCRdb's copy carries only in-frame clones and drops some. The sample contains 1,500 to 2,000 clones, approximately 90% of which appear only once. V lost 8 bases and J 9 bases, leaving 16 bases between the germline ends. There are 13 residues in the CDR3. Germline-derived CDR1 and CDR2 are MNHEY and SVGAGI. This sequence joins TRBV6-5 and TRBJ2-2; the D is unclear. The sample was ileal tissue. This sequence originates from an adult with Crohn's disease. CDR3 region: CASWAPSQRELFF. The CDR3 DNA reads TGTGCCAGCTGGGCCCCCTCACAGAGGGAGCTGTTTTTT.